This T cell receptor (beta chain) was identified during a study of response to subunit inactivated influenza vaccine (dated by TCRdb to the late 2010s). Study-wide context: Deep quantitative profiling of the T cell receptor repertoire was used in the study to follow responses to a trivalent subunit inactivated influenza vaccine. Summary of the overall study and its limitations: The authors suggested that each seasonal influenza vaccination may recruit only a limited number of new T cells.

Counted from cysteine to phenylalanine, this CDR3 has 14 amino acids. Only the CDR3 DNA is retained, 42 bases long and in frame from the first base. V is reduced by 3 bases and J by 4 bases, leaving a spacing of 12 bases between them. Per the germline V gene (reference sequence), SGHKS is the CDR1 and YYEKEE is the CDR2. The protocol used for the library was RT-PCR. This sample was sequenced with an Illumina HiSeq 2500. TCRdb took the public reads, trimmed them with fastp at Q25, ran MiXCR for clone calling and kept in-frame beta chains. Rows with a matching CDR3 protein are joined into one entry that keeps the most common DNA and genes. The sample has some 640,000 distinct CDR3 sequences on record, approximately 15% of them singletons. The ten largest clones capture 6.5% to 8.5% of the sample. For this clonotype: Its specific antigen is unknown. No base quality values were provided; no much bigger clone lies one nucleotide off.

Recombination joined TRBV5-5 with TRBJ2-3; possibly the D gene is TRBD2, per 6 matching bases. This receptor was taken from a man aged 50-59 years who received an inactivated influenza vaccine. Donor details come from another sample of the same person, matched by shared clones. This material consisted of PBMCs from blood, taken approximately 15 days before vaccination. This receptor carries the CDR3 CASSSSRGSDTQYF. The DNA is TGTGCCAGCAGCTCAAGTCGGGGGTCAGATACGCAGTATTTT.